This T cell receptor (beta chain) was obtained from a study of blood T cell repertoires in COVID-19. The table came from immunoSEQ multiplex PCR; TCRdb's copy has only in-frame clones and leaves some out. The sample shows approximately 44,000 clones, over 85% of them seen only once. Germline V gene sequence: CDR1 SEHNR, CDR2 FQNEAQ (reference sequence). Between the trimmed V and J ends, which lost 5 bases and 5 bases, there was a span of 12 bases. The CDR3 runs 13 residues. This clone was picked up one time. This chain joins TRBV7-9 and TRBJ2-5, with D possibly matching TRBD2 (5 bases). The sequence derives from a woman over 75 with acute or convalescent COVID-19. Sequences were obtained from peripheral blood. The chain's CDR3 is CASSRGLGETQYF. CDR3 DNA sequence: TGTGCCAGCAGCCGCGGACTGGGGGAGACCCAGTACTTC.